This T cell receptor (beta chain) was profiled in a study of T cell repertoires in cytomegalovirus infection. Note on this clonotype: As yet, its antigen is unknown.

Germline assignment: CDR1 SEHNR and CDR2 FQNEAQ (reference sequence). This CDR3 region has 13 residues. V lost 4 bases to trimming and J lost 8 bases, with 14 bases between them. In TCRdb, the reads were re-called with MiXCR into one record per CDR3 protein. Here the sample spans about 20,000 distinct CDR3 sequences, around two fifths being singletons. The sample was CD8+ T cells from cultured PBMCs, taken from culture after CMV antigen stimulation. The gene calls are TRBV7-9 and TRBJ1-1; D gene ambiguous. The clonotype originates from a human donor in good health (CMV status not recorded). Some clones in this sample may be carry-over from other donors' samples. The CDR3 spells CASSSGGGVEAFF. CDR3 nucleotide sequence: TGTGCCAGCAGCTCAGGCGGTGGAGTGGAAGCTTTCTTT.